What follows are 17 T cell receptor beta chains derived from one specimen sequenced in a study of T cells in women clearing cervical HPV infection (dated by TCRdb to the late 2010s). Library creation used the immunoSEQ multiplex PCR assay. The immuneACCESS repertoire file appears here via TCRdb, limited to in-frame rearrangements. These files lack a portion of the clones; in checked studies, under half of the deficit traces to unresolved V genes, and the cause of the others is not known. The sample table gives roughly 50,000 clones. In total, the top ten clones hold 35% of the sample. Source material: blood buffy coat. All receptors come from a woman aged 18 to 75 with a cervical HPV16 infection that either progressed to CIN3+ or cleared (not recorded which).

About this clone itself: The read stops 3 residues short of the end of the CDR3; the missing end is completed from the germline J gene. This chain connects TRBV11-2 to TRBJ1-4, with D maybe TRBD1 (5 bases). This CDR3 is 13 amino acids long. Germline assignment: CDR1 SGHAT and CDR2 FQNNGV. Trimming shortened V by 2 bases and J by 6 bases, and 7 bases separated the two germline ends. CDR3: CASSLNRYEKLFF. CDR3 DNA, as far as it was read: TGTGCCAGCAGCTTAAACAGGTATGAAAAA. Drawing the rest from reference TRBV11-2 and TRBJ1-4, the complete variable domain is EAGVAQSPRYKIIEKRQSVAFWCNPISGHATLYWYQQILGQGPKLLIQFQNNGVVDDSQLPKDRFSAERLKGVDSTLKIQPAKLEDSAVYLCASSLNRYEKLFFGSGTQLSVL.

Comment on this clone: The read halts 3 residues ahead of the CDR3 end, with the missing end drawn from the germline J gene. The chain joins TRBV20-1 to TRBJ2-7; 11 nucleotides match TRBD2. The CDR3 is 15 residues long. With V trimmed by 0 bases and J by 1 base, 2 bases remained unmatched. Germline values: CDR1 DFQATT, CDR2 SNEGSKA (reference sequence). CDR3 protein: CSARDSGGASYEQYF. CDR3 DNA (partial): TGCAGTGCTAGAGATAGCGGGGGGGCTTCCTACGAG.

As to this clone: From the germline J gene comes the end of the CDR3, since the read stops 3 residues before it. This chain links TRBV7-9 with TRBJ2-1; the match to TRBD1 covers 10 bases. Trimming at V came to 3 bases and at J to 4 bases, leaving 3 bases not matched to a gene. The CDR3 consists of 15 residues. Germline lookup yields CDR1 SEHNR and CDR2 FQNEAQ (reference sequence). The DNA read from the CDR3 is TGTGCCAGCAGCTTCGGGACAGGGGTTTACAATGAG. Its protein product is CASSFGTGVYNE. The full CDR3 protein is CASSFGTGVYNEQFF.

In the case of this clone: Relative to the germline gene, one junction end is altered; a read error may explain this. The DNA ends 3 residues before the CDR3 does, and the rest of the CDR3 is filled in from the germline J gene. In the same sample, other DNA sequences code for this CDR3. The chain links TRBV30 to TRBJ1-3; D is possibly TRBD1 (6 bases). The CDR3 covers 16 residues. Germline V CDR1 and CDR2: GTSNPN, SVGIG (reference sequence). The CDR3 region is CAWSDVDSTLGSTIYF. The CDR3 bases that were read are TGTGCCTGGAGTGACGTGGACAGTACCCTCGGAAGCACC.

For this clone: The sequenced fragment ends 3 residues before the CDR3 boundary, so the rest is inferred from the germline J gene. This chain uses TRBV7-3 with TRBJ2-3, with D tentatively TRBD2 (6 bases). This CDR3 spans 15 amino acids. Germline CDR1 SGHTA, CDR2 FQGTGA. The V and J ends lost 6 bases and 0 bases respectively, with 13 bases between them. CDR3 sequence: CASREGRSSTDTQYF. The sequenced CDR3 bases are TGTGCCAGCAGGGAGGGGAGGAGCAGCACAGATACG.

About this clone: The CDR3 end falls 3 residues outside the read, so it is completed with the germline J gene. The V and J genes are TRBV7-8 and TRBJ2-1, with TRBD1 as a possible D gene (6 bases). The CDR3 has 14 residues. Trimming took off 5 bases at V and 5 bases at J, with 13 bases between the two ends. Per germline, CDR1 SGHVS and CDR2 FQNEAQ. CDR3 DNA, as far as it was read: TGTGCCAGCAGCACTGGACAGTTTGACAATGAG. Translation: CASSTGQFDNE. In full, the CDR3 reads CASSTGQFDNEQFF.

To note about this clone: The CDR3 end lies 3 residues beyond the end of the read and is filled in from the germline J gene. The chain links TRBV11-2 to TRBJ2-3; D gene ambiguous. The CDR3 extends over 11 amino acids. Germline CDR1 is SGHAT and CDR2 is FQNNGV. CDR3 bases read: TGTGCCAGCAGCTTAGCGCGGTCG. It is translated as CASSLARS. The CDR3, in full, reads CASSLARSQYF.

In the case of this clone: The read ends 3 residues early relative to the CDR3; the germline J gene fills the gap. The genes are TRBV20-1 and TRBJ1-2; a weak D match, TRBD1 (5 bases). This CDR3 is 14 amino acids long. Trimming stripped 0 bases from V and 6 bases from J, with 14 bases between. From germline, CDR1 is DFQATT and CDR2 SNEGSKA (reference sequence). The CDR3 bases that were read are TGCAGTGCTAGAGAGGCAGGGAATACGGATGGC. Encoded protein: CSAREAGNTDG. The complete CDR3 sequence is CSAREAGNTDGYTF.

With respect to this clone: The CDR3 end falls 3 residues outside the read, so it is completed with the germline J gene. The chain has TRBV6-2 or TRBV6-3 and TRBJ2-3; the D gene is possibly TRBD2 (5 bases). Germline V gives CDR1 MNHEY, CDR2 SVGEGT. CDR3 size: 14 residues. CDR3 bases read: TGTGCCAGCAGTTACGCCGGGGTCCAAGAGACG. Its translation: CASSYAGVQET. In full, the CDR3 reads CASSYAGVQETQYF.

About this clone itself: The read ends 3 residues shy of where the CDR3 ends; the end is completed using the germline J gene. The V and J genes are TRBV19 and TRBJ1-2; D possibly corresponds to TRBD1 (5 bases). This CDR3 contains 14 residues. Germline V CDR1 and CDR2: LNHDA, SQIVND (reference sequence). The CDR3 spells CASSLRGAKNIYTF. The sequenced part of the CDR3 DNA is TGTGCCAGTAGTCTGAGGGGAGCCAAAAACATC. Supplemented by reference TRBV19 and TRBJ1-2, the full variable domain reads DGGITQSPKYLFRKEGQNVTLSCEQNLNHDAMYWYRQDPGQGLRLIYYSQIVNDFQKGDIAEGYSVSREKKESFPLTVTSAQKNPTAFYLCASSLRGAKNIYTFGSGTRLTVV.

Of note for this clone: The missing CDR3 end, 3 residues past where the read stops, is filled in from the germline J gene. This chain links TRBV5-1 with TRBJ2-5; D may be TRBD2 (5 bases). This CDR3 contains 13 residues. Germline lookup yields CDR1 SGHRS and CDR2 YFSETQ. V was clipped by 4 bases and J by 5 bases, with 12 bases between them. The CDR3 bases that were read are TGCGCCAGCAGCGAGCGGTTCCTTGAGACC. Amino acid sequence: CASSERFLET. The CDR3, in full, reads CASSERFLETQYF.

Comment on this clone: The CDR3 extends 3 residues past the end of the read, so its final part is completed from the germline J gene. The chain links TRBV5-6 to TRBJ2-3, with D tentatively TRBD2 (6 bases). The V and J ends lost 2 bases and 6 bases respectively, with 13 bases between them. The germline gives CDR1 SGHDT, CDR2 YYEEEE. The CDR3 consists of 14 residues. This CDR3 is CASSLLAGMDTQYF. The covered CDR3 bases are TGTGCCAGCAGCTTACTCGCGGGGATGGATACG.

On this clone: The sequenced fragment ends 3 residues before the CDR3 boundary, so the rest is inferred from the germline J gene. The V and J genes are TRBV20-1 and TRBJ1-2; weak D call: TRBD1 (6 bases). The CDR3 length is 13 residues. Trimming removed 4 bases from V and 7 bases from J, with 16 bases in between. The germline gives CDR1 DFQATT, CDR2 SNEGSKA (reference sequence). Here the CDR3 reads CSANAGTLPGYTF. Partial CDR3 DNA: TGCAGTGCTAATGCAGGGACACTTCCTGGC.

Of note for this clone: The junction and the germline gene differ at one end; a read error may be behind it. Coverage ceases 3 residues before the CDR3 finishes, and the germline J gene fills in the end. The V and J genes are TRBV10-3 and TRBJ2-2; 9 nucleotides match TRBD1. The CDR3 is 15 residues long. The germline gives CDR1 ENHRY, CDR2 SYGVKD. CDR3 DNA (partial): TGTGCCATCCGTGACAGGGGGATAGACACCGGGGAG. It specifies CAIRDRGIDTGE. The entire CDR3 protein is CAIRDRGIDTGELFF.

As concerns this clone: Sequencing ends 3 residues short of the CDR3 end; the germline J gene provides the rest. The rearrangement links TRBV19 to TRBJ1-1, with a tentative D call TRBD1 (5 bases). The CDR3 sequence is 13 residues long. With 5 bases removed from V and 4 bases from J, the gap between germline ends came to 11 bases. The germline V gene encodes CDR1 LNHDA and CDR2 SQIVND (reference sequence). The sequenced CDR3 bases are TGTGCCAGTAGTCGGGGGTCGGGCACTGAA. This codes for CASSRGSGTE. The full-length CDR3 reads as CASSRGSGTEAFF.

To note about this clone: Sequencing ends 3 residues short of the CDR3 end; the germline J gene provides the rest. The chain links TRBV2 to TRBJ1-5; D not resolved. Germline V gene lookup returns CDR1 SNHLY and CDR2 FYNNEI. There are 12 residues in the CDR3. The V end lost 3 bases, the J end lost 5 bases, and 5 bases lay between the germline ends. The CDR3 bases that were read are TGTGCCAGCAGTGACAGTGATCAGCCC. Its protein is CASSDSDQP. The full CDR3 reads CASSDSDQPQHF.

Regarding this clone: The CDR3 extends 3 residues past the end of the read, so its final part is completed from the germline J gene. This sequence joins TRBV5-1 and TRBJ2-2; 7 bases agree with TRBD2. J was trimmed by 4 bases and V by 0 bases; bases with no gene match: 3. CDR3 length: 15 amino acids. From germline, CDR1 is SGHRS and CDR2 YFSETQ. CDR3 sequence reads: CASSLGDYITGELFF. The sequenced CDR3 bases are TGCGCCAGCAGCTTGGGGGACTACATCACCGGGGAG.